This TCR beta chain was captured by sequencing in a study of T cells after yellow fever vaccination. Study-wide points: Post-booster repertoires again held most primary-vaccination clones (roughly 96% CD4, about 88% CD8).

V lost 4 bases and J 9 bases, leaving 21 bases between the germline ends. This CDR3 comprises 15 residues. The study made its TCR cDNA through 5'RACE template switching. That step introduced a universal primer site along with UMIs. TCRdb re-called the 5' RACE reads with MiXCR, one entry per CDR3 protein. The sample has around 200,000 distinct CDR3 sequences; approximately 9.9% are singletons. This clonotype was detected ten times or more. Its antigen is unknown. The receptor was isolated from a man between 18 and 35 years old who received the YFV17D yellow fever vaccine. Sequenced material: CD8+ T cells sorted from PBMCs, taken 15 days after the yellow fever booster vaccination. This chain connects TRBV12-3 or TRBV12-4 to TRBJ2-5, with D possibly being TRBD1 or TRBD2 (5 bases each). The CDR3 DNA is TGTGCCAGCAGTTATAGGGGCCTCGGCGAGGGGCCCCAGTACTTC. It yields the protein CASSYRGLGEGPQYF.